The T cell receptor beta chain under discussion was sequenced for a study of CD8 T cells in ankylosing spondylitis. Germline values: CDR1 MNHEY, CDR2 SMNVEV (reference sequence). Trimming cost V 2 bases and J 1 base, with 6 bases left between them. The CDR3 sequence is 13 residues long. Note on this clonotype: No antigen is known for it.

Study-wide results and caveats: Ankylosing spondylitis blood seemed to carry a telltale TCR beta motif made of eight highly homologous variants.

TCRdb used MiXCR to reprocess the 5' RACE reads, holding one entry per CDR3 protein. The repertoire includes 700,000 or so distinct CDR3 sequences, roughly 20% of them detected once, and around a fifth sits in the top ten. The rearrangement uses TRBV27 and TRBJ2-7; no firm D call. Sequencing used blood, either unsorted or a sorted T cell fraction (not recorded which). The receptor's source is a male donor with ankylosing spondylitis. The CDR3 sequence is CASSLKQSYEQYF. The CDR3 DNA reads as TGTGCCAGCAGTTTAAAACAATCCTACGAGCAGTACTTC.